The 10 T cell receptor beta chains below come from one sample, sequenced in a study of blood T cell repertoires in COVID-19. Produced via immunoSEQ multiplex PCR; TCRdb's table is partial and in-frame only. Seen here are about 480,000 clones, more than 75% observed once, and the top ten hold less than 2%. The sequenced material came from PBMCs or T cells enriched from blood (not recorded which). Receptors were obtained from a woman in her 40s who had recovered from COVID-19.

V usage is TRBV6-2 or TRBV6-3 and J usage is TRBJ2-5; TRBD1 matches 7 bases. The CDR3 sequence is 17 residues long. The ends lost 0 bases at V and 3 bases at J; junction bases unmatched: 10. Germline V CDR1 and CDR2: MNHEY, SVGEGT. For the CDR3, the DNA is TGTGCCAGCAGTTACTCACCAGCTACACAGGGGAAAGAGACCCAGTACTTC. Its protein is CASSYSPATQGKETQYF.

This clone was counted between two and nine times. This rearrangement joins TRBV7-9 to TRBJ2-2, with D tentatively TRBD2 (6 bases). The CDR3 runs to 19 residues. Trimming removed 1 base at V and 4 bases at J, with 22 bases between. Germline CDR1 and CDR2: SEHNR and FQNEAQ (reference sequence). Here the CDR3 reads CASSLDRAGRYDLTGELFF. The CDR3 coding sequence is TGTGCCAGCAGCTTAGACCGGGCTGGGAGGTACGACCTCACCGGGGAGCTGTTTTTT.

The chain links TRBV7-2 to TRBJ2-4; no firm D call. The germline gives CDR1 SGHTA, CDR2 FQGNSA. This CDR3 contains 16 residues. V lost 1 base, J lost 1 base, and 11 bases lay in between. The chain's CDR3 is CASSLDTVGAKNIQYF. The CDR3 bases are TGTGCCAGCAGCTTAGATACGGTCGGGGCCAAAAACATTCAGTACTTC.

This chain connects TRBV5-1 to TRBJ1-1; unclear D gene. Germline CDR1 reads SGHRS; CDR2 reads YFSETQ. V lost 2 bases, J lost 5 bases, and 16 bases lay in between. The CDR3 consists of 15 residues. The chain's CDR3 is CASSFSNITSTEAFF. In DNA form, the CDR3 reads TGCGCCAGCAGCTTCTCGAACATCACCTCGACTGAAGCTTTCTTT.

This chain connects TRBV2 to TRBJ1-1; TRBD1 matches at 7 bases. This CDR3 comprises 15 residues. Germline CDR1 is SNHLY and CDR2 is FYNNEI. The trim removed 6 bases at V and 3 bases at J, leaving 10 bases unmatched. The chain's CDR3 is CASRGEQGLDTEAFF. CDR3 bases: TGTGCCAGCAGGGGCGAACAGGGGCTGGACACTGAAGCTTTCTTT.

CDR3 sequence (DNA): TGTGCCAGCAGCCCCAGGGGAGACAGTGCCACAGATACGCAGTATTTT. As protein: CASSPRGDSATDTQYF. The chain couples TRBV9 to TRBJ2-3; a weak D match, TRBD1 (6 bases). V lost 4 bases, J lost 2 bases, and 17 bases lay in between. The CDR3 sequence is 16 residues long. The V gene's germline CDR1 is SGDLS and CDR2 YYNGEE.

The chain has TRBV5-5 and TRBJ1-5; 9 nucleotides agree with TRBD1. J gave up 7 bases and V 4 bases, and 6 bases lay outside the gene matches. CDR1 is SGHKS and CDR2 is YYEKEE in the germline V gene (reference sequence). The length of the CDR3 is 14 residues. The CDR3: CASSVGQGRQPQHF. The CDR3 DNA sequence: TGTGCCAGCAGCGTGGGACAGGGAAGACAGCCCCAGCATTTT.

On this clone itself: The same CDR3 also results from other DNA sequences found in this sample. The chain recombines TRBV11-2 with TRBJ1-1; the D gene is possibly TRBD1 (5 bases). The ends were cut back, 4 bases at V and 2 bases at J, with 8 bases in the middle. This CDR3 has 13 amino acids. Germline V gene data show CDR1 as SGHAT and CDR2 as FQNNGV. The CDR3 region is CASSSQGNTEAFF. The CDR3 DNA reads TGTGCCAGCAGCTCCCAGGGAAACACTGAAGCTTTCTTT.

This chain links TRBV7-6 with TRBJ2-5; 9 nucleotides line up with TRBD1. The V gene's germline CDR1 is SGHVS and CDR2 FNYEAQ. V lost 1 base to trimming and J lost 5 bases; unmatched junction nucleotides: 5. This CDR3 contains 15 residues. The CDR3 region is CASSLVQGAGETQYF. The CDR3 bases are TGTGCCAGCAGCTTAGTACAGGGGGCGGGGGAGACCCAGTACTTC.

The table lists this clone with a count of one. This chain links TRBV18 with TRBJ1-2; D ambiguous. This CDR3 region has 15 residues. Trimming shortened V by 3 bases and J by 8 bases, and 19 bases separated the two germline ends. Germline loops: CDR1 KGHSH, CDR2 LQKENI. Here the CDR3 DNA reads TGTGCCAGCTCACCCAGCGAGGCGGGGAGAGGCGGCTACACCTTC. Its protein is CASSPSEAGRGGYTF.